This T cell receptor beta chain was observed in a study of T and B cells in COVID-19 patients. Study-level background: Median age was 34 years in the recovered cohort and around 67 years in the active-infection cohort.

Study results and caveats: At recovery TRB diversity and richness exceeded healthy donors, after highly clonal active COVID-19 repertoires. Few blood samples existed from mildly ill patients during symptoms or early in severe cases. In COVID-19 patients, T cell receptor beta variable and joining gene use was reportedly strongly skewed.

Multiplex PCR with BIOMED2 TRB-A/B primer pools amplified TRB rearrangements. One entry per CDR3 protein results from TCRdb running MiXCR on the multiplex PCR reads. The sample contains roughly 11,000 distinct CDR3 sequences, under 35% of which appear only once. Each TRB amplification used about 230-550 ng of genomic DNA from blood. V was trimmed by 3 bases and J by 0 bases, leaving 11 bases between them. The CDR3 length is 14 residues. Germline CDR1 GTSNPN, CDR2 SVGIG (reference sequence). Details on this clonotype: Its antigen is currently unknown.

Sequenced input: blood. The sequence was collected from a human donor with active COVID-19. The chain employs TRBV30 and TRBJ1-1, with TRBD1 as a possible D gene (6 bases). CDR3 region: CAWRQGNMNTEAFF. CDR3 coding DNA: TGTGCCTGGAGACAGGGAAATATGAACACTGAAGCTTTCTTT.